This note documents a single TCR beta chain sequence. The sample originates from a study of shared clonotypes between healthy human individuals. Trimming removed 4 bases from V and 3 bases from J, with 12 bases in between. CDR1 and CDR2 from the germline V gene are SGHVS and FNYEAQ. The CDR3 sequence is 14 residues long. TCRdb keeps only in-frame clones here, not all; method: immunoSEQ multiplex PCR. In the table there are fewer than 1.6 million clones, just under 99% of which are singletons. The sample consisted of naive CD4+ T cells sorted from blood. Subset of the sample: CD45RA+ positively selected. This TCR was recovered from a man aged 25-45 years in good health. This chain connects TRBV7-6 to TRBJ1-1; D uncertain. CDR3: CASSYSGRDTEAFF. The CDR3 bases are TGTGCCAGCAGCTATTCCGGGCGGGACACTGAAGCTTTCTTT.